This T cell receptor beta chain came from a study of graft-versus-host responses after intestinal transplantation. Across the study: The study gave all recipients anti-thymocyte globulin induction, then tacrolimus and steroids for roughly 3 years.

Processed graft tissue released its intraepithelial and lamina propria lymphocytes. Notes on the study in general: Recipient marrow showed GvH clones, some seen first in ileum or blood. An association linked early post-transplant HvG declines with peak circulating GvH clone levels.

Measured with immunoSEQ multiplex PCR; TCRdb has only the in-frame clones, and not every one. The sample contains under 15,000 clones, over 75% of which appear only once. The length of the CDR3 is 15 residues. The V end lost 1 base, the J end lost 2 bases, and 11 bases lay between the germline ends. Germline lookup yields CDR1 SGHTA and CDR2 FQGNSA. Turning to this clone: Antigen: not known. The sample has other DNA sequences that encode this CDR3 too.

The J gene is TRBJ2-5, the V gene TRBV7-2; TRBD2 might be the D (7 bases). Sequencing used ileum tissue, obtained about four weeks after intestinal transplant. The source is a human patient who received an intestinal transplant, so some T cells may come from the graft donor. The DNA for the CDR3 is TGTGCCAGCAGCTTAGGGGGGGGCCCACAAGAGACCCAGTACTTC. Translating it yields CASSLGGGPQETQYF. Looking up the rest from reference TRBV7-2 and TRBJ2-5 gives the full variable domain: GAGVSQSPSNKVTEKGKDVELRCDPISGHTALYWYRQSLGQGLEFLIYFQGNSAPDKSGLPSDRFSAERTGGSVSTLTIQRTQQEDSAVYLCASSLGGGPQETQYFGPGTRLLVL.